This paragraph reports one T cell receptor (beta chain). Its matching antigen is unknown. One entry per CDR3 protein, called by TCRdb with MiXCR from the multiplex PCR reads. The data show about 94,000 distinct CDR3 sequences, roughly 29% seen once. The sample originates from a study of breast tumors, draining lymph nodes, adjacent tissues. Study-wide findings and caveats: Tumor TCR diversity was below lymph nodes but above nontumor tissue. Findings are consistent with lymph node origin and intratumoral expansion of most tumor T cells.

Samples came from axillary lymph nodes draining the breast cancer. The J segment lost 6 bases and the V segment lost 7 bases, leaving 7 bases of the junction unmatched. Per germline, CDR1 LNHDA and CDR2 SQIVND (reference sequence). The CDR3 covers 14 residues. This rearrangement joins TRBV19 to TRBJ2-4; 9 bases are shared with TRBD1. Sequenced input: axillary lymph node tissue. The origin of this receptor is a female donor with breast cancer. Some clones in this sample may be carry-over from other donors' samples. CDR3 loop: CASTSGTGPNIQYF. As DNA, the CDR3 is TGTGCCAGTACCTCCGGGACAGGGCCAAACATTCAGTACTTC.